The 22 T cell receptor beta chains below come from one sample, sequenced in a study of blood T cell repertoires in COVID-19 (dated by TCRdb to about 2020). Libraries were prepared through the immunoSEQ multiplex PCR assay. TCRdb provides this immuneACCESS table in a form limited to in-frame rearrangements. Some clones are lacking; in checked studies, under half of them reflect an unresolved V gene, and why the rest are absent is not known. The sample table shows 240,000 or so clones, and approximately 80% are seen once. The top ten constitute 6.5% to 9.5% of the sample. The sequencing sample was made of peripheral blood. The receptors come from an elderly woman with COVID-19, enrolled during active disease.

The V gene is TRBV11-2, the J gene TRBJ1-1, with 8 positions matching TRBD1. This CDR3 region has 17 residues. J was trimmed by 0 bases and V by 4 bases; bases with no gene match: 10. Per the germline V gene, CDR1 is SGHAT and CDR2 is FQNNGV. CDR3 sequence (DNA): TGTGCCAGCAGCTCCGGATGGACAGGGCGGGTGAACACTGAAGCTTTCTTT. Translation gives CASSSGWTGRVNTEAFF.

This clone was seen just once. V gene TRBV28 combines with J gene TRBJ2-7, with D unclear. CDR1 is MDHEN, CDR2 SYDVKM, per germline. The CDR3 covers 14 residues. V lost 3 bases and J 3 bases, leaving 12 bases between the germline ends. Here the CDR3 reads CASSLPVSSYEQYF. CDR3 nucleotide sequence: TGTGCCAGCAGTTTGCCCGTCTCTAGCTACGAGCAGTACTTC.

The chain employs TRBV2 and TRBJ2-2; the match to TRBD2 covers 16 bases. The germline V gene encodes CDR1 SNHLY and CDR2 FYNNEI. CDR3 length: 17 amino acids. V dropped 7 bases and J dropped 2; count of bases not matched to a gene: 4. The CDR3 region has the DNA TGTGCCAGCACCGGGACTAGCGGGGGGGCCAACACCGGGGAGCTGTTTTTT. This encodes CASTGTSGGANTGELFF.

This clone was seen once. This rearrangement joins TRBV7-2 to TRBJ2-7; 7 bases agree with TRBD2. This CDR3 has 14 residues. Germline values: CDR1 SGHTA, CDR2 FQGNSA. V dropped 8 bases and J dropped 1; count of bases not matched to a gene: 8. The CDR3 DNA sequence: TGTGCCAGCCACGTGGCGGGAGCGTCCTACGAGCAGTACTTC. Protein sequence: CASHVAGASYEQYF.

The chain combines TRBV11-2 with TRBJ2-1; D call uncertain. Germline CDR1 SGHAT, CDR2 FQNNGV. This CDR3 spans 13 amino acids. The germline V and J ends were trimmed by 5 bases and 9 bases, with 14 bases remaining between them. CDR3 sequence reads: CASSRSYAVEQFF. The CDR3 DNA reads TGTGCCAGCAGCCGATCTTACGCGGTTGAGCAGTTCTTC.

The chain combines TRBV19 with TRBJ2-3, with TRBD1 identical over 8 bases. V lost 5 bases, J lost 3 bases, and 10 bases stayed unmatched. The germline CDR1 and CDR2 sequences are LNHDA and SQIVND (reference sequence). This CDR3 is 16 amino acids long. CDR3 protein: CASSVPGGGKTDTQYF. CDR3 DNA: TGTGCCAGTAGTGTTCCAGGGGGCGGGAAAACAGATACGCAGTATTTT.

V gene TRBV27 combines with J gene TRBJ2-4, with 8 bases that match TRBD2. The CDR3 has 16 amino acids. Germline V CDR1 and CDR2: MNHEY, SMNVEV (reference sequence). Germline trimming cut 6 bases from V and 5 bases from J; bases unmatched to any gene: 12. The CDR3: CASSPRGLGGENIQYF. CDR3 in DNA: TGTGCCAGCAGCCCACGAGGGCTCGGGGGGGAAAACATTCAGTACTTC.

The V call is TRBV19, the J call TRBJ1-5; 7 bases match TRBD1. Per the germline V gene, CDR1 is LNHDA and CDR2 is SQIVND (reference sequence). This CDR3 has 19 residues. V was clipped by 3 bases and J by 2 bases; unmatched bases: 16. The CDR3 coding sequence is TGTGCCAGTAGTATCCCTACAGGGGCTTCGGGTGCGGGCAATCAGCCCCAGCATTTT. Its translation is CASSIPTGASGAGNQPQHF. The complete variable domain, with remaining parts taken from reference TRBV19 and TRBJ1-5, reads DGGITQSPKYLFRKEGQNVTLSCEQNLNHDAMYWYRQDPGQGLRLIYYSQIVNDFQKGDIAEGYSVSREKKESFPLTVTSAQKNPTAFYLCASSIPTGASGAGNQPQHFGDGTRLSIL.

V gene TRBV24-1 combines with J gene TRBJ2-1, with TRBD1 as a possible D gene (5 bases). The CDR3 length is 14 residues. Germline V gives CDR1 KGHDR, CDR2 SFDVKD. The ends were cut back, 2 bases at V and 9 bases at J, with 13 bases in the middle. Here the CDR3 DNA reads TGTGCCACCAGTGATTCAGGGTATTCGGGTGAGCAGTTCTTC. Amino acids: CATSDSGYSGEQFF.

This rearrangement joins TRBV27 to TRBJ2-1; 7 bases line up with TRBD1. The junction had 3 bases not matched to a gene; V was cut back by 5 bases and J by 2 bases. Germline CDR1 is MNHEY and CDR2 is SMNVEV (reference sequence). CDR3 length: 14 residues. CDR3 nucleotides: TGTGCCAGCAGTCGACAGGGCACCTACAATGAGCAGTTCTTC. It translates to CASSRQGTYNEQFF.

V gene TRBV3-1 (or the pseudogene TRBV3-2) combines with J gene TRBJ2-1, with TRBD2 matching over 8 bases. This CDR3 region has 20 residues. CDR1 LGHDT and CDR2 YNNKEL come from the germline V gene (reference sequence). Trimming took 0 bases from V and 6 from J; bases not matched to a gene: 19. CDR3 DNA: TGTGCCAGCAGCCAAGAGTCCCGGACTAGCCCTGGTACTTGGGGCAATGAGCAGTTCTTC. Translated: CASSQESRTSPGTWGNEQFF.

This clone was seen a single time. The chain carries TRBV9 and TRBJ1-1; TRBD1 is a possible D gene (5 bases). In germline, CDR1 is SGDLS, CDR2 YYNGEE. V was pared by 0 bases and J by 6 bases, with 9 bases between. The CDR3 contains 13 residues. DNA of the CDR3: TGTGCCAGCAGCGTAGCTATAGGGGCTGAAGCTTTCTTT. Translated, it gives CASSVAIGAEAFF.

The chain recombines TRBV28 with TRBJ1-5; TRBD1 agrees at 7 bases. There are 15 residues in the CDR3. The germline V gene has CDR1 MDHEN and CDR2 SYDVKM. V gave up 5 bases and J gave up 7 bases; unmatched junction bases: 11. The chain's CDR3 is CASSLEGAGGQPQHF. The CDR3 DNA sequence: TGTGCCAGCAGTCTCGAGGGGGCCGGCGGGCAGCCCCAGCATTTT.

The chain employs TRBV12-5 and TRBJ2-7; a possible D gene is TRBD2 (5 bases). Trimming removed 0 bases at V and 2 bases at J, with 5 bases between. The CDR3 spans 13 residues. Germline V gene lookup returns CDR1 LGHNT and CDR2 FRNRAP. CDR3 nucleotides: TGTGCTAGTGGTTTGGTTAGCGCCTACGAGCAGTACTTC. Protein sequence: CASGLVSAYEQYF. Full variable domain (outside the CDR3, taken from reference TRBV12-5 and TRBJ2-7): DARVTQTPRHKVTEMGQEVTMRCQPILGHNTVFWYRQTMMQGLELLAYFRNRAPLDDSGMPKDRFSAEMPDATLATLKIQPSEPRDSAVYFCASGLVSAYEQYFGPGTRLTVT.

V usage is TRBV4-1 and J usage is TRBJ1-1; perhaps TRBD1 as D (6 bases). Trimming shortened V by 0 bases and J by 2 bases, and 19 bases separated the two germline ends. The CDR3 has 18 residues. Germline lookup yields CDR1 MGHRA and CDR2 YSYEKL. The CDR3 loop reads CASSQDPTPGAFNTEAFF. The CDR3 coding sequence is TGCGCCAGCAGCCAAGATCCAACCCCAGGGGCTTTCAACACTGAAGCTTTCTTT.

This chain connects TRBV3-1 (or the pseudogene TRBV3-2) to TRBJ2-2, with 12 bases fitting TRBD2. Germline CDR1 reads LGHDT; CDR2 reads YNNKEL (reference sequence). Losses at the gene ends were 1 base for V and 6 bases for J; bases not matched to a gene: 9. This CDR3 comprises 18 residues. The chain's CDR3 is CASSQGRRTSGEAGELFF. DNA of the CDR3: TGTGCCAGCAGCCAAGGAAGGCGGACTAGCGGGGAAGCCGGGGAGCTGTTTTTT.

The rearrangement links TRBV18 to TRBJ1-6, with D uncertain. The CDR3 consists of 14 residues. CDR1 is KGHSH and CDR2 is LQKENI in the germline V gene. V shed 3 bases and J shed 8 bases, with 11 bases lying between them. The CDR3 DNA follows: TGTGCCAGCTCACCCCCGGGTGATCATTCACCCCTCCACTTT. It is translated as CASSPPGDHSPLHF.

The V call is TRBV5-4, the J call TRBJ2-3; a weak D match, TRBD2 (5 bases). The CDR3 extends over 14 amino acids. V was trimmed by 2 bases and J by 4 bases, leaving 11 bases between them. Germline V gene sequence: CDR1 SGHNT, CDR2 YYREEE (reference sequence). Here the CDR3 reads CASSFTGLPDTQYF. In nucleotides, the CDR3 is TGTGCCAGCAGCTTTACTGGACTCCCAGATACGCAGTATTTT.

V and J are TRBV18 and TRBJ2-7; TRBD1 matches at 7 bases. This CDR3 contains 12 residues. Germline V gene sequence: CDR1 KGHSH, CDR2 LQKENI. Trimming removed 8 bases from V and 6 bases from J; junction bases left unmatched: 7. The CDR3 DNA reads as TGTGCCAGCAGACAGGGTGAGGGCGAGCAGTACTTC. This translates into CASRQGEGEQYF.

The chain recombines TRBV2 with TRBJ2-7, with D possibly being TRBD1 (7 bases). CDR1 is SNHLY, CDR2 FYNNEI, per germline. This CDR3 is built from 14 residues. Trimming took 7 bases from V and 2 from J, leaving 15 bases between them. CDR3 sequence: CASTPEGAAYEQYF. The CDR3, as DNA: TGTGCCAGCACCCCGGAGGGGGCCGCCTACGAGCAGTACTTC.

The chain employs TRBV28 and TRBJ2-7, with 8 bases identical to TRBD2. The CDR3 totals 16 residues. The V gene's germline CDR1 is MDHEN and CDR2 SYDVKM. With 6 bases clipped from V and 4 bases from J, the junction kept 14 bases outside the gene matches. CDR3 nucleotides: TGTGCCAGCAGACGTAGCCGGGGCGGGAGGATTTACGAGCAGTACTTC. It specifies CASRRSRGGRIYEQYF. Combining the CDR3 with reference TRBV28 and TRBJ2-7 gives the whole variable domain DVKVTQSSRYLVKRTGEKVFLECVQDMDHENMFWYRQDPGLGLRLIYFSYDVKMKEKGDIPEGYSVSREKKERFSLILESASTNQTSMYLCASRRSRGGRIYEQYFGPGTRLTVT.

V and J are TRBV19 and TRBJ1-1; weak D call: TRBD1 (6 bases). The CDR3 totals 15 residues. With 1 base removed from V and 6 bases from J, the gap between germline ends came to 15 bases. Germline-derived CDR1 and CDR2 are LNHDA and SQIVND (reference sequence). The CDR3 DNA is TGTGCCAGTAGTATAGCCAGGGCTGGGGGCCCTGAAGCTTTCTTT. Its protein is CASSIARAGGPEAFF.